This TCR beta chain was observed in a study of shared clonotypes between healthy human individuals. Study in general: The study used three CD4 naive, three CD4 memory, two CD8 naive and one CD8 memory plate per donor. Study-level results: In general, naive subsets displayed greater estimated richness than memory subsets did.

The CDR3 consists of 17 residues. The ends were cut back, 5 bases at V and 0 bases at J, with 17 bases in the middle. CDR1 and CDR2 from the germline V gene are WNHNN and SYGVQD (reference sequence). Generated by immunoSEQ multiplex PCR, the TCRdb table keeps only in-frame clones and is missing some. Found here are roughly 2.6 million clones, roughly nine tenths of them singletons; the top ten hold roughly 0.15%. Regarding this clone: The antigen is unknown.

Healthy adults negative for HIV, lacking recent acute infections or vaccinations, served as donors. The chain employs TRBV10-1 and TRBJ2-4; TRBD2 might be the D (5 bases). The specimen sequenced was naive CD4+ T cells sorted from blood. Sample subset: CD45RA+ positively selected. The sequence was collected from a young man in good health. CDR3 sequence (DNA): TGCGCCAGCAGTCTTTCTGAAGAGGGATTAGCCAAAAACATTCAGTACTTC. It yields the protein CASSLSEEGLAKNIQYF.